Listed below are T cell receptor beta chains from one sample, sequenced in a study of T cells in Graves' hyperthyroidism and ophthalmopathy. TCRdb processed the multiplex PCR reads anew with MiXCR; each CDR3 protein has one entry. The sample includes over 550,000 distinct CDR3 sequences, over 15% of them seen just once. The specimen was blood. The receptors shown here come from a woman aged 18-30 years with Graves' hyperthyroidism. CDR3s include the opening cysteine and the closing phenylalanine or tryptophan.

CDR3 protein: CSASRTGDNEKLFF
J gene: TRBJ1-4
V gene: TRBV29-1

CDR3 protein: CASGEGQVNTLLREQYF
J gene: TRBJ2-7
V gene: TRBV27

CDR3 protein: CASSLNRGISPLHF
J gene: TRBJ1-6
V gene: TRBV5-6

CDR3 protein: CASSQEMAGRSYEQYF
J gene: TRBJ2-7
V gene: TRBV14

CDR3 protein: CASSTRTSFYEQYF
J gene: TRBJ2-7
V gene: TRBV7-9

CDR3 protein: CASSLGHRRSFDGYTF
J gene: TRBJ1-2
V gene: TRBV7-9

CDR3 protein: CASSPSTGRRGYTF
J gene: TRBJ1-2
V gene: TRBV18

CDR3 protein: CASSRGLAGLSYEQYF
J gene: TRBJ2-7
V gene: TRBV7-9

CDR3 protein: CASSEGGEQFF
J gene: TRBJ2-1
V gene: TRBV2

CDR3 protein: CASSSYPRGAGANVLTF
J gene: TRBJ2-6
V gene: TRBV12-3/TRBV12-4

CDR3 protein: CASTGRGIEQFF
J gene: TRBJ2-1
V gene: TRBV10-2

CDR3 protein: CAWSVSGYTGELFF
J gene: TRBJ2-2
V gene: TRBV30

CDR3 protein: CASSPPGGTQYF
J gene: TRBJ2-3
V gene: TRBV7-3

CDR3 protein: CATGTSSYNEQFF
J gene: TRBJ2-1
V gene: TRBV28

CDR3 protein: CSVEDLSSSQETQYF
J gene: TRBJ2-5
V gene: TRBV29-1

CDR3 protein: CASIRRLAGVHEQFF
J gene: TRBJ2-1
V gene: TRBV27

CDR3 protein: CSAREEGTLSPLHF
J gene: TRBJ1-6
V gene: TRBV20-1

CDR3 protein: CASSLKYEAPPSYEQYF
J gene: TRBJ2-7
V gene: TRBV7-2

CDR3 protein: CSVAQGPGGYTF
J gene: TRBJ1-2
V gene: TRBV29-1

CDR3 protein: CASSVEGSGGGDEQFF
J gene: TRBJ2-1
V gene: TRBV9

CDR3 protein: CAIRDRVSYEQYF
J gene: TRBJ2-7
V gene: TRBV10-3

CDR3 protein: CASSPVAGTYNEQFF
J gene: TRBJ2-1
V gene: TRBV18

CDR3 protein: CASGKRGPEAFF
J gene: TRBJ1-1
V gene: TRBV27

CDR3 protein: CASSLWGIKQGLNTEAFF
J gene: TRBJ1-1
V gene: TRBV7-3

CDR3 protein: CASKRQGAANEKLFF
J gene: TRBJ1-4
V gene: TRBV12-3/TRBV12-4

CDR3 protein: CASSPRQPHPDMNTEAFF
J gene: TRBJ1-1
V gene: TRBV12-3/TRBV12-4

CDR3 protein: CASSKTGTSGGSSYEQYF
J gene: TRBJ2-7
V gene: TRBV5-1

CDR3 protein: CASSPGHGLQPRHF
J gene: TRBJ1-5
V gene: TRBV4-3

CDR3 protein: CASSLVGQEWETQYF
J gene: TRBJ2-5
V gene: TRBV5-1

CDR3 protein: CSAREGPLGSYNEQFF
J gene: TRBJ2-1
V gene: TRBV20-1

CDR3 protein: CASRAGTAIYSNQPQHF
J gene: TRBJ1-5
V gene: TRBV12-3/TRBV12-4

CDR3 protein: CASSFPGQTYEQYF
J gene: TRBJ2-7
V gene: TRBV19

CDR3 protein: CASSLRPLSHTGELFF
J gene: TRBJ2-2
V gene: TRBV27

CDR3 protein: CASSPSVEGSYEQYF
J gene: TRBJ2-7
V gene: TRBV18

CDR3 protein: CASSEASGRRETQYF
J gene: TRBJ2-5
V gene: TRBV28

CDR3 protein: CASSLGGQGAVYEQYF
J gene: TRBJ2-7
V gene: TRBV11-2